This TCR beta chain stems from a study of control samples from healthy donors and cancer patients. CDR3 size: 16 residues. The V end was cut by 2 bases, the J end by 0 bases, with 11 bases between. CDR1 MNHEY and CDR2 SMNVEV come from the germline V gene (reference sequence). The method was immunoSEQ multiplex PCR; TCRdb's version includes in-frame clones alone and lacks a portion of them. The profile shows roughly 150,000 clones, 85% to 90% of them singletons. Sequenced sample: blood. This rearrangement joins TRBV27 to TRBJ1-5, with D possibly matching TRBD1 (5 bases). This TCR was sampled from a man between 18 and 35 years old in good health. DNA for the CDR3: TGTGCCAGCAGTTTAGGCTCGGGGGATAGCAATCAGCCCCAGCATTTT. Amino acid sequence: CASSLGSGDSNQPQHF.